Sequencing of this T cell receptor beta chain was carried out in a study of OX40 agonist ivuxolimab in advanced cancers. For the study at large: An anti-OX40 (CD134) antibody with agonistic activity, ivuxolimab, was administered to patients.

Assay used: immunoSEQ multiplex PCR; TCRdb lists only in-frame clones, some missing. The sample lists 53,000 or so clones; about four fifths were seen once. The J segment lost 5 bases and the V segment lost 5 bases, leaving 5 bases of the junction unmatched. Germline V lookup: CDR1 SSHAT, CDR2 FNYEAQ (reference sequence). The CDR3 runs 13 residues. The sequences come from CD4+ or CD8+ T cells sorted from blood, collected in a trial of the OX40 agonist ivuxolimab. The TCR sequence derives from an adult with an advanced solid tumor such as melanoma, head and neck, liver or kidney cancer. V and J are TRBV7-7 and TRBJ2-7, with 8 bases that match TRBD2. In DNA form, the CDR3 reads TGTGCCAGCAGCAAATCGGGAGGGGACGAGCAGTACTTC. This codes for CASSKSGGDEQYF.